This entry is about one TCR beta chain. The data belong to a study of T cells after yellow fever vaccination. TCRdb fed the 5' RACE reads into MiXCR, producing one record per CDR3 protein. The table lists some 600,000 distinct CDR3 sequences, around an eighth of them singletons. Germline CDR1 and CDR2: LNHDA and SQIVND (reference sequence). Deletions cut 4 bases from V and 4 bases from J, with 19 bases between. CDR3 length: 16 amino acids. The J gene is TRBJ1-2, the V gene TRBV19, with a tentative D call TRBD1 (6 bases). The TCR sequence derives from a man aged 25 to 40 who received the YFV17D yellow fever vaccine. This material consisted of PBMCs, taken on the day of the yellow fever booster vaccination. CDR3 residues: CASSTTEGGVSYGYTF. The CDR3 DNA is TGTGCCAGTAGTACTACCGAGGGGGGAGTTAGCTATGGCTACACCTTC.